This is a list of T cell receptor beta chains from one sample in a study of tumor-infiltrating lymphocytes in localized non-small cell lung cancer. Sequenced by immunoSEQ multiplex PCR; TCRdb stores in-frame clones only, minus some. This table has about 25,000 clones, around 70% appearing once. Sequenced sample: lung tumor tissue. The receptors were sampled from a human donor with non-small cell lung cancer. CDR3s include the opening cysteine and the closing phenylalanine or tryptophan. Each record gives: D gene, V gene, clone size, J gene, CDR3 protein, CDR3 DNA. The D gene is left open where the match is weak. A clone size is listed for some rows: how often the clone was seen (once, few, many), or a class if it is expanded.

d_gene: -; v_gene: TRBV19; abundance: once; j_gene: TRBJ1-1; CDR3aa: CASMEHRNTEAFF; CDR3nt: TGTGCCAGTATGGAACATCGTAACACTGAAGCTTTCTTT
d_gene: -; v_gene: TRBV30; abundance: medium-sized; j_gene: TRBJ1-2; CDR3aa: CACPGTATYGYTF; CDR3nt: TGTGCCTGTCCAGGGACGGCGACCTATGGCTACACCTTC
d_gene: -; v_gene: TRBV5-1; abundance: -; j_gene: TRBJ2-7; CDR3aa: CASSFTGNYEQYF; CDR3nt: TGCGCCAGCAGCTTCACCGGGAACTACGAGCAGTACTTC
d_gene: TRBD1; v_gene: TRBV25-1; abundance: -; j_gene: TRBJ2-7; CDR3aa: CASSKGQGGEQYF; CDR3nt: TGTGCCAGCAGTAAGGGACAGGGGGGCGAGCAGTACTTC
d_gene: -; v_gene: TRBV7-3; abundance: -; j_gene: TRBJ2-1; CDR3aa: CASSLGTPTLFF; CDR3nt: TGTGCCAGCAGCTTAGGGACACCTACCCTATTCTTC
d_gene: TRBD1; v_gene: TRBV10-3; abundance: -; j_gene: TRBJ2-7; CDR3aa: CAISEQGVYYEQYF; CDR3nt: TGTGCCATCAGTGAGCAGGGGGTCTACTACGAGCAGTACTTC
d_gene: TRBD1; v_gene: TRBV29-1; abundance: -; j_gene: TRBJ2-1; CDR3aa: CSVCRDRLGNEQFF; CDR3nt: TGCAGCGTTTGCCGGGACAGGTTGGGGAATGAGCAGTTCTTC
d_gene: -; v_gene: TRBV7-9; abundance: -; j_gene: TRBJ2-2; CDR3aa: CASSLAFTTGELFF; CDR3nt: TGTGCCAGCAGCTTAGCTTTTACCACCGGGGAGCTGTTTTTT
d_gene: TRBD2; v_gene: TRBV5-1; abundance: -; j_gene: TRBJ2-1; CDR3aa: CASSKAGRYNEQFF; CDR3nt: TGCGCCAGCAGCAAAGCGGGACGATACAATGAGCAGTTCTTC
d_gene: TRBD1; v_gene: TRBV28; abundance: -; j_gene: TRBJ2-3; CDR3aa: CASSLIEGGNANF; CDR3nt: TGTGCCAGCAGTCTGATTGAAGGGGGCAACGCGAATTTT
d_gene: -; v_gene: TRBV27; abundance: -; j_gene: TRBJ1-5; CDR3aa: CASSLTGVSNQPQHF; CDR3nt: TGTGCCAGCAGTTTAACGGGGGTTAGCAATCAGCCCCAGCATTTT
d_gene: -; v_gene: TRBV7-2; abundance: -; j_gene: TRBJ1-5; CDR3aa: CASSLSAVSNQPQHF; CDR3nt: TGTGCCAGCAGCTTATCGGCAGTTAGCAATCAGCCCCAGCATTTT
d_gene: -; v_gene: TRBV28; abundance: -; j_gene: TRBJ1-2; CDR3aa: CASSTGYYGYTF; CDR3nt: TGTGCCAGCAGCACAGGGTACTATGGCTACACCTTC
d_gene: -; v_gene: TRBV5-1; abundance: many; j_gene: TRBJ1-1; CDR3aa: CASSLGGARAEAFF; CDR3nt: TGCGCCAGCAGCTTGGGTGGGGCGAGGGCTGAAGCTTTCTTT
d_gene: -; v_gene: TRBV5-4; abundance: -; j_gene: TRBJ2-7; CDR3aa: CASSLAQQGPAAEQYF; CDR3nt: TGTGCCAGCAGCTTGGCTCAGCAGGGTCCCGCGGCCGAGCAGTACTTC
d_gene: -; v_gene: TRBV5-6; abundance: -; j_gene: TRBJ2-7; CDR3aa: CASSLGSSYEQYF; CDR3nt: TGTGCCAGCAGCTTGGGTAGCTCCTACGAGCAGTACTTC
d_gene: -; v_gene: TRBV19; abundance: -; j_gene: TRBJ2-1; CDR3aa: CASKLAAVYNEQFF; CDR3nt: TGTGCCAGTAAGTTGGCGGCAGTTTACAATGAGCAGTTCTTC
d_gene: TRBD1; v_gene: TRBV5-8; abundance: -; j_gene: TRBJ1-2; CDR3aa: CASSQGVTGALYGYTF; CDR3nt: TGTGCCAGCAGCCAAGGTGTTACAGGGGCGCTCTATGGCTACACCTTC
d_gene: TRBD2; v_gene: TRBV5-1; abundance: -; j_gene: TRBJ2-1; CDR3aa: CASREKGLVLEPNEQFF; CDR3nt: TGCGCCAGCAGGGAGAAGGGACTAGTCCTAGAGCCCAATGAGCAGTTCTTC
d_gene: -; v_gene: TRBV28; abundance: -; j_gene: TRBJ2-2; CDR3aa: CASSLLQQNTGELFF; CDR3nt: TGTGCCAGCAGTTTATTACAGCAGAACACCGGGGAGCTGTTTTTT
d_gene: -; v_gene: TRBV11-2; abundance: -; j_gene: TRBJ1-1; CDR3aa: CASSLEGLDEAFF; CDR3nt: TGTGCCAGCAGCTTAGAAGGACTTGATGAAGCTTTCTTT
d_gene: -; v_gene: TRBV7-9; abundance: few; j_gene: TRBJ1-1; CDR3aa: CASSVQSLFTEAFF; CDR3nt: TGTGCCAGCAGTGTACAGAGTCTATTCACTGAAGCTTTCTTT
d_gene: -; v_gene: TRBV5-4; abundance: -; j_gene: TRBJ1-5; CDR3aa: CASSMDGGAGNQPQHF; CDR3nt: TGTGCCAGCAGCATGGACGGCGGTGCGGGCAATCAGCCCCAGCATTTT
d_gene: -; v_gene: TRBV7-9; abundance: few; j_gene: TRBJ1-2; CDR3aa: CASSQETQGRGGYTF; CDR3nt: TGCGCCAGCAGCCAAGAGACGCAGGGGAGAGGCGGCTACACCTTC
d_gene: TRBD1; v_gene: TRBV28; abundance: -; j_gene: TRBJ2-7; CDR3aa: CASSRGQGAPYEQYF; CDR3nt: TGTGCCAGCAGCCGGGGACAGGGGGCGCCCTACGAGCAGTACTTC
d_gene: -; v_gene: TRBV7-9; abundance: few; j_gene: TRBJ1-1; CDR3aa: CASSLGQVWGDGGREAFF; CDR3nt: TGTGCCAGCAGCTTAGGGCAAGTGTGGGGCGACGGGGGCCGTGAAGCTTTCTTT
d_gene: -; v_gene: TRBV5-5; abundance: -; j_gene: TRBJ2-5; CDR3aa: CASLPTALGEAETQYF; CDR3nt: TGTGCCAGCCTTCCGACGGCATTGGGTGAGGCAGAGACCCAGTACTTC
d_gene: -; v_gene: TRBV5-1; abundance: -; j_gene: TRBJ1-1; CDR3aa: CASSLAPPNTEAFF; CDR3nt: TGCGCCAGCAGCTTGGCCCCACCCAACACTGAAGCTTTCTTT
d_gene: TRBD2; v_gene: TRBV9; abundance: -; j_gene: TRBJ2-1; CDR3aa: CASSDPGLAGNEQFF; CDR3nt: TGTGCCAGCAGCGATCCGGGACTAGCCGGGAATGAGCAGTTCTTC
d_gene: TRBD2; v_gene: TRBV2; abundance: -; j_gene: TRBJ2-1; CDR3aa: CASRATSGVSYNEQFF; CDR3nt: TGTGCCAGCAGGGCTACTAGCGGGGTCTCCTACAATGAGCAGTTCTTC
d_gene: -; v_gene: TRBV19; abundance: -; j_gene: TRBJ2-1; CDR3aa: CASRGLDEQFF; CDR3nt: TGTGCCAGTAGAGGACTCGATGAGCAGTTCTTC
d_gene: TRBD1; v_gene: TRBV7-3; abundance: -; j_gene: TRBJ1-2; CDR3aa: CASSFRTGEGYTF; CDR3nt: TGTGCCAGCAGCTTTCGGACAGGGGAGGGCTACACCTTC
d_gene: -; v_gene: TRBV6-6; abundance: -; j_gene: TRBJ1-2; CDR3aa: CASSRELWGYTF; CDR3nt: TGTGCCAGCAGTAGGGAGCTGTGGGGCTACACCTTC
d_gene: -; v_gene: TRBV7-6; abundance: -; j_gene: TRBJ2-7; CDR3aa: CASSLGSSEQYF; CDR3nt: TGTGCCAGCAGCTTAGGTAGTTCCGAGCAGTACTTC
d_gene: -; v_gene: TRBV7-2; abundance: -; j_gene: TRBJ2-7; CDR3aa: CASSSRSSYEQYF; CDR3nt: TGTGCCAGCAGTTCACGCTCGAGCTACGAGCAGTACTTC
d_gene: -; v_gene: TRBV7-2; abundance: -; j_gene: TRBJ2-5; CDR3aa: CASSLNYRAAQYF; CDR3nt: TGTGCCAGCAGCTTAAATTACAGGGCGGCCCAGTACTTC
d_gene: -; v_gene: TRBV7-7; abundance: few; j_gene: TRBJ2-5; CDR3aa: CASSPTGFETQYF; CDR3nt: TGTGCCAGCAGCCCCACGGGATTCGAGACCCAGTACTTC
d_gene: TRBD1; v_gene: TRBV5-1; abundance: -; j_gene: TRBJ2-7; CDR3aa: CASRRTGLLKDYYEQYF; CDR3nt: TGCGCCAGCAGACGGACAGGATTACTTAAAGACTACTACGAGCAGTACTTC
d_gene: -; v_gene: TRBV4-2; abundance: -; j_gene: TRBJ2-1; CDR3aa: CASSQVFLRVLSLSEQFF; CDR3nt: TGTGCCAGCAGCCAAGTCTTTCTGAGGGTTTTGAGTTTAAGTGAGCAGTTCTTC
d_gene: -; v_gene: TRBV4-2; abundance: -; j_gene: TRBJ1-1; CDR3aa: CASSQEDRDTEAFF; CDR3nt: TGTGCCAGCAGCCAGGAGGACAGAGACACTGAAGCTTTCTTT
d_gene: -; v_gene: TRBV19; abundance: once; j_gene: TRBJ2-4; CDR3aa: CASSGDRLLLAKNIQYF; CDR3nt: TGTGCCAGTAGTGGAGACAGACTACTACTAGCCAAAAACATTCAGTACTTC
d_gene: -; v_gene: TRBV4-1; abundance: -; j_gene: TRBJ1-2; CDR3aa: CASSQDLILSDGYTF; CDR3nt: TGCGCCAGCAGCCAAGATCTTATTCTCAGTGATGGCTACACCTTC
d_gene: -; v_gene: TRBV7-2; abundance: medium-sized; j_gene: TRBJ2-7; CDR3aa: CASSPDRNSYEQYF; CDR3nt: TGTGCCAGCAGCCCGGACAGAAACTCCTACGAGCAGTACTTC
d_gene: -; v_gene: TRBV30; abundance: -; j_gene: TRBJ2-4; CDR3aa: CAWSVLGFENIQYF; CDR3nt: TGTGCCTGGAGTGTACTGGGGTTCGAAAACATTCAGTACTTC
d_gene: TRBD2; v_gene: TRBV28; abundance: -; j_gene: TRBJ2-7; CDR3aa: CASSWTSFPYEQYF; CDR3nt: TGTGCCAGCAGTTGGACTAGTTTCCCCTACGAGCAGTACTTC
d_gene: TRBD2; v_gene: TRBV11-2; abundance: -; j_gene: TRBJ2-7; CDR3aa: CASSLEAGGPYEQYF; CDR3nt: TGTGCCAGCAGCTTAGAAGCGGGAGGGCCCTACGAGCAGTACTTC
d_gene: TRBD1; v_gene: TRBV10-3; abundance: -; j_gene: TRBJ2-1; CDR3aa: CAIKTGDSYNEQFF; CDR3nt: TGTGCCATCAAAACAGGGGATTCCTACAATGAGCAGTTCTTC